This TCR beta chain came from a study of blood T cell repertoires in COVID-19. Overall study context: The origin of the acute and convalescent COVID-19 samples was the United States, Italy and Spain. T cells, B-cell-depleted T cells, or PBMCs supplied cDNA or gDNA.

V gave up 4 bases and J gave up 5 bases, with 35 bases separating them. Germline assignment: CDR1 LGHDT and CDR2 YNNKEL (reference sequence). The CDR3 runs to 21 residues. As originally analysed: Amplifying reference gene primers gave estimates of nucleated cell counts. Sequencing was performed with immunoSEQ multiplex PCR; in TCRdb, only in-frame clones are kept and a portion is missing. V and J calls and clone size are as listed in that table; D and trimming were resolved from the DNA. The sample consists of roughly 100,000 clones, roughly 84% of them appearing once. Sequenced material: peripheral blood. This receptor was identified in a man between 65 and 80 years old with active or convalescent COVID-19. V usage is TRBV3-1 (or the pseudogene TRBV3-2) and J usage is TRBJ1-2; a weak D match, TRBD1 (6 bases). CDR3 sequence (DNA): TGTGCCAGCAGCCGGCCTGACGGGCGGGGGGATCCGGCGACAGGAGCTTATGGCTACACCTTC. Amino acids: CASSRPDGRGDPATGAYGYTF.